Below are 29 T cell receptor beta chains sequenced from a single sample in a study of shared clonotypes between healthy human individuals. Sequencing was performed with immunoSEQ multiplex PCR; in TCRdb, only in-frame clones are kept and a portion is missing. Of about 1.5 million clones listed, approximately 98% are singletons. What was sequenced was naive CD4+ T cells sorted from blood. The subset denotes: CD45RA+ positively selected. Receptors were obtained from a young man in good health.

This chain links TRBV18 with TRBJ1-1, with 7 positions matching TRBD1. Trimming at V came to 3 bases and at J to 4 bases, leaving 14 bases not matched to a gene. CDR3 length: 17 amino acids. Germline CDR1 KGHSH, CDR2 LQKENI. The CDR3 DNA sequence: TGTGCCAGCTCACCCACCGACCTAACAGGGGCAGGCACTGAAGCTTTCTTT. This translates into CASSPTDLTGAGTEAFF.

CDR3 sequence reads: CASSPAGGPNEQFF. The CDR3 region has the DNA TGTGCCAGCTCACCAGCGGGAGGGCCCAATGAGCAGTTCTTC. The chain recombines TRBV18 with TRBJ2-1; 9 bases are shared with TRBD2. CDR1 is KGHSH, CDR2 LQKENI, per germline. CDR3 length equals 14 residues. Trimming cost V 2 bases and J 6 bases; bases outside gene matches: 2.

The chain links TRBV28 to TRBJ1-4; D is ambiguous. V was shortened by 2 bases and J by 8 bases, with 12 bases between the two germline ends. The CDR3 spans 14 residues. Germline CDR1 is MDHEN and CDR2 is SYDVKM. The CDR3 is CASSLSYGGEKLFF. DNA for the CDR3: TGTGCCAGCAGTTTAAGTTATGGTGGGGAAAAACTGTTTTTT. The whole variable domain, filled in from reference TRBV28 and TRBJ1-4, reads DVKVTQSSRYLVKRTGEKVFLECVQDMDHENMFWYRQDPGLGLRLIYFSYDVKMKEKGDIPEGYSVSREKKERFSLILESASTNQTSMYLCASSLSYGGEKLFFGSGTQLSVL.

The chain carries TRBV19 and TRBJ2-3; unclear D gene. The V end was cut by 4 bases, the J end by 6 bases, with 5 bases between. The CDR3 length is 11 residues. Germline V gives CDR1 LNHDA, CDR2 SQIVND (reference sequence). CDR3 in amino acids: CASSTEDTQYF. The CDR3 nucleotides read TGTGCCAGTAGTACGGAGGATACGCAGTATTTT. The whole variable domain, filled in from reference TRBV19 and TRBJ2-3, reads DGGITQSPKYLFRKEGQNVTLSCEQNLNHDAMYWYRQDPGQGLRLIYYSQIVNDFQKGDIAEGYSVSREKKESFPLTVTSAQKNPTAFYLCASSTEDTQYFGPGTRLTVL.

The DNA for the CDR3 is TGTGCCAGCAGCTTCCCAGGGGGGGCAGATACGCAGTATTTT. As protein: CASSFPGGADTQYF. The chain carries TRBV7-8 and TRBJ2-3; D may match TRBD1 or TRBD2 (7 bases each). This CDR3 is 14 amino acids long. Germline lookup yields CDR1 SGHVS and CDR2 FQNEAQ. V shed 3 bases and J shed 4 bases, with 11 bases lying between them.

The chain is built from TRBV10-1 and TRBJ2-2; D is undetermined. CDR3 length equals 12 residues. CDR1 is WNHNN, CDR2 SYGVQD, per germline (reference sequence). Trimming left V 8 bases short and J 6 bases short, with 10 bases between. This chain's CDR3 is CASGKVAGELFF. In nucleotides, the CDR3 is TGCGCCAGCGGGAAGGTGGCCGGGGAGCTGTTTTTT.

The chain recombines TRBV5-1 with TRBJ2-4, with a tentative D call TRBD1 (6 bases). The V gene's germline CDR1 is SGHRS and CDR2 YFSETQ. The CDR3 spans 18 residues. Deletions cut 1 base from V and 2 bases from J, with 19 bases between. The chain's CDR3 is CASSLTPQGLGSKNIQYF. CDR3 coding DNA: TGCGCCAGCAGCTTGACCCCCCAGGGGCTCGGGTCCAAAAACATTCAGTACTTC.

This chain joins TRBV6-5 and TRBJ2-5; D might be TRBD1 (6 bases). CDR1 and CDR2 (germline): MNHEY, SVGAGI. V was shortened by 2 bases and J by 4 bases, with 14 bases between the two germline ends. The CDR3 extends over 15 amino acids. The CDR3 nucleotides read TGTGCCAGCAGTTACACCAGGGTAGGGGGAGAGACCCAGTACTTC. Translating it yields CASSYTRVGGETQYF.

V usage is TRBV7-9 and J usage is TRBJ2-3; 7 positions match TRBD2. The CDR3 has 17 residues. J lost 5 bases, V lost 2 bases, and 13 bases had no gene match. Germline CDR1 and CDR2: SEHNR and FQNEAQ (reference sequence). CDR3 sequence reads: CASSLIRAGDLLDTQYF. The CDR3 DNA sequence: TGTGCCAGCAGCTTAATTCGGGCGGGAGACTTACTAGATACGCAGTATTTT.

The chain carries TRBV4-3 and TRBJ2-4; TRBD2 agrees at 7 bases. The CDR3 covers 15 residues. CDR1 and CDR2 (germline): LGHNA, YSLEER. Unmatched junction bases numbered 10, after V lost 4 bases and J lost 7 bases. The CDR3 protein is CASSLGREGVNIQYF. As DNA, the CDR3 is TGCGCCAGCAGCCTTGGAAGGGAGGGTGTCAACATTCAGTACTTC.

As concerns this clone: Distinct nucleotide sequences in the sample also encode this CDR3. The genes are TRBV28 and TRBJ1-5; D call uncertain. The germline V gene encodes CDR1 MDHEN and CDR2 SYDVKM. The CDR3 totals 12 residues. V dropped 2 bases and J dropped 7 bases, with 6 bases sitting between them. The CDR3 bases are TGTGCCAGCAGTTTAACGTGGCAGCCCCAGCATTTT. This codes for CASSLTWQPQHF.

Details on this clone: Other DNA sequences of this sample code for an identical CDR3. DNA for the CDR3: TGTGCCAGCAGCGTAGGGGGACAAGGGGCCTACGAGCAGTACTTC. Protein sequence: CASSVGGQGAYEQYF. The chain joins TRBV9 to TRBJ2-7, with TRBD1 as a possible D gene (6 bases). The germline V gene has CDR1 SGDLS and CDR2 YYNGEE. Deletions cut 0 bases from V and 2 bases from J, with 12 bases between. The CDR3 runs 15 residues.

This sequence joins TRBV19 and TRBJ2-7; no definite D call. The CDR3 has 13 residues. Deletions cut 8 bases from V and 0 bases from J, with 11 bases between. Germline V gene data show CDR1 as LNHDA and CDR2 as SQIVND (reference sequence). Written as DNA, the CDR3 is TGTGCCAGTCGGGCAGCAATCTCCTACGAGCAGTACTTC. Translated, it gives CASRAAISYEQYF.

This rearrangement joins TRBV7-8 to TRBJ2-3; D unclear. Trimming took off 1 base at V and 0 bases at J, with 8 bases between the two ends. The CDR3 is 15 residues long. The germline CDR1 and CDR2 sequences are SGHVS and FQNEAQ. The CDR3 sequence: CASSLEGSSTDTQYF. The CDR3 region has the DNA TGTGCCAGCAGCTTAGAAGGCTCTAGCACAGATACGCAGTATTTT.

The V call is TRBV7-9, the J call TRBJ1-4; maybe TRBD1 (6 bases). CDR1 and CDR2 (germline): SEHNR, FQNEAQ (reference sequence). With 5 bases removed from V and 4 bases from J, the gap between germline ends came to 14 bases. This CDR3 has 15 amino acids. The DNA for the CDR3 is TGTGCCAGCAGCCTCCCAGGGGCTATTAATGAAAAACTGTTTTTT. This translates into CASSLPGAINEKLFF.

In this sample, this clone turned up once. J is TRBJ1-5 and V is TRBV28; 8 bases line up with TRBD1. There are 15 residues in the CDR3. Germline lookup yields CDR1 MDHEN and CDR2 SYDVKM. V shed 5 bases and J 9 bases; nucleotides not matched to a gene: 12. Written as DNA, the CDR3 is TGTGCCAGCAGTGTGGGCGGGACAGGTTATTTGCCCCAGCATTTT. It specifies CASSVGGTGYLPQHF.

V and J are TRBV5-4 and TRBJ2-3; tentatively, D is TRBD1 or TRBD2 (6 bases each). The CDR3 is made up of 13 amino acids. Trimming shortened V by 6 bases and J by 4 bases, and 12 bases separated the two germline ends. The germline V gene encodes CDR1 SGHNT and CDR2 YYREEE (reference sequence). The CDR3 is CASKGGYPDTQYF. DNA of the CDR3: TGTGCCAGCAAGGGGGGTTACCCAGATACGCAGTATTTT.

The chain carries TRBV10-1 and TRBJ1-1, with a possible D match to TRBD1 (6 bases). Trimming took off 3 bases at V and 7 bases at J, with 21 bases between the two ends. CDR3 length: 16 amino acids. Per the germline V gene, CDR1 is WNHNN and CDR2 is SYGVQD (reference sequence). CDR3 sequence: CASSERAGARGSEAFF. DNA of the CDR3: TGCGCCAGCAGTGAAAGGGCAGGGGCGCGGGGGAGTGAAGCTTTCTTT.

The chain couples TRBV9 to TRBJ2-1; 7 bases are shared with TRBD2. V lost 0 bases to trimming and J lost 14 bases; unmatched junction nucleotides: 11. The length of the CDR3 is 14 residues. Germline V gene lookup returns CDR1 SGDLS and CDR2 YYNGEE. The CDR3 loop is CASSVVGGGPSKFF. The CDR3 DNA reads TGTGCCAGCAGCGTAGTTGGGGGAGGGCCGTCGAAGTTCTTC.

The chain carries TRBV5-1 and TRBJ2-5; TRBD2 matches 9 bases. V was pared by 1 base and J by 5 bases, with 9 bases of the junction left unmatched. CDR1 is SGHRS, CDR2 YFSETQ, per germline. The CDR3 extends over 16 amino acids. Here the CDR3 reads CASSLLSGSVSETQYF. The CDR3 DNA is TGCGCCAGCAGCTTGCTTAGCGGGAGTGTTTCGGAGACCCAGTACTTC.

The CDR3 DNA reads as TGTGCCAGCTCACCCCTGCTGAGGGGGGGAACCAAAAACATTCAGTACTTC. Translating gives CASSPLLRGGTKNIQYF. The chain couples TRBV18 to TRBJ2-4; maybe TRBD2 (7 bases). Trimming removed 3 bases at V and 2 bases at J, with 17 bases between. In germline, CDR1 is KGHSH, CDR2 LQKENI. CDR3 length equals 17 residues.

The chain couples TRBV29-1 to TRBJ1-3, with D hard to call. Per the germline V gene, CDR1 is SQVTM and CDR2 is ANQGSEA. Trimming left V 3 bases short and J 2 bases short, with 8 bases between. The CDR3 is 13 amino acids. CDR3 amino acids: CSVELEAGNTIYF. The CDR3 coding sequence is TGCAGCGTTGAGCTAGAAGCTGGAAACACCATATATTTT.

This rearrangement joins TRBV27 to TRBJ2-3, with D unresolved. Germline CDR1 reads MNHEY; CDR2 reads SMNVEV (reference sequence). The CDR3 is 14 residues long. The V end was cut by 6 bases, the J end by 3 bases, with 13 bases between. CDR3 DNA: TGTGCCAGCAGCCAAAGGCTACCTACAGATACGCAGTATTTT. Protein product: CASSQRLPTDTQYF.

V and J are TRBV5-1 and TRBJ2-1; no reliable D call. Deletions cut 5 bases from V and 2 bases from J, with 17 bases between. Germline V gene lookup returns CDR1 SGHRS and CDR2 YFSETQ. The CDR3 contains 16 residues. The CDR3 DNA sequence: TGCGCCAGCAGTTACTTAGGTGGAGTGACCTACAATGAGCAGTTCTTC. Its protein product is CASSYLGGVTYNEQFF.

V usage is TRBV28 and J usage is TRBJ2-7; D unclear. Germline V gives CDR1 MDHEN, CDR2 SYDVKM. The V and J ends lost 3 bases and 7 bases respectively, with 19 bases between them. CDR3 length: 15 amino acids. The CDR3, as DNA: TGTGCCAGCAGTTTGACTGCATCTGGCCTGGGGGAGCAGTACTTC. It encodes CASSLTASGLGEQYF.

CDR3 sequence: CASTDRNSNQPQHF. The CDR3 bases are TGTGCCAGCACGGACAGGAATAGCAATCAGCCCCAGCATTTT. The rearrangement uses TRBV6-6 and TRBJ1-5; 7 positions agree with TRBD1. Trimming cost V 7 bases and J 0 bases; bases outside gene matches: 3. CDR1 is MNHNY and CDR2 is SVGAGI in the germline V gene (reference sequence). CDR3 length equals 14 residues.

On this clone: Within the sample, other DNA sequences also encode this same CDR3. The J gene is TRBJ1-5, the V gene TRBV11-2; D gene ambiguous. This CDR3 is built from 13 residues. V lost 2 bases to trimming and J lost 5 bases, with 7 bases between them. Germline CDR1 and CDR2: SGHAT and FQNNGV. The CDR3 sequence: CASSLYQDQPQHF. The CDR3 DNA reads TGTGCCAGCAGCTTATACCAGGATCAGCCCCAGCATTTT.

The J gene is TRBJ2-6, the V gene TRBV7-9; no clear D gene. Germline CDR1 SEHNR, CDR2 FQNEAQ (reference sequence). The length of the CDR3 is 16 residues. The V gene lost 5 bases and the J gene lost 2 bases, with 13 bases spanning the gap. Here the CDR3 reads CASSQDWSAGANVLTF. The CDR3 DNA is TGTGCCAGCAGCCAAGACTGGTCCGCTGGGGCCAACGTCCTGACTTTC.

The gene calls are TRBV11-2 and TRBJ2-3, with a weak D call TRBD1 (6 bases). The CDR3 sequence is 12 residues long. Germline V gene sequence: CDR1 SGHAT, CDR2 FQNNGV. Trimming removed 3 bases at V and 5 bases at J, with 6 bases between. This CDR3 is CASSLTGDTQYF. CDR3 bases: TGTGCCAGCAGCTTGACAGGAGATACGCAGTATTTT.